This T cell receptor beta chain is from a study of T cell clones after liver transplantation (dated by TCRdb to about 2019). Some background on the complete study: ITN030ST, the source of the samples, was a randomized trial that attempted immunosuppression withdrawal within 2 years of liver transplantation. Donor-reactive T cell clones were identified by TCRbeta sequencing after a pre-transplant mixed lymphocyte reaction and then tracked in post-transplant blood. Of the eight recipients, three were HCV-positive, while the remaining recipients had been transplanted for non-autoimmune, non-viral indications. Third party-reactive TCRbeta sequences were also identified from pre-transplant MLRs to serve as an antigen-independent comparator for donor-reactive sequences. Blood samples were collected pre-transplant, pre-randomization before withdrawal, and post-randomization after either full withdrawal or failed withdrawal. Until randomization at 12-24 months post-transplant, subjects were given standard immunosuppression, with no induction therapy. Of the 8 liver transplant recipients making up the studied cohort, 3 were classified as tolerant and 5 as non-tolerant. Tolerance was defined as complete withdrawal of immunosuppression for at least one year without a rise in liver enzymes beyond twice the upper limit of normal.

Study-wide conclusions, independent of this receptor: Without allograft tissue specimens, donor-reactive T cells may have migrated into the graft rather than being deleted. Low numbers of available donor cells limited the measurable donor-reactive repertoire in a couple of subjects. The conclusions were preliminary, being limited by small, heterogeneous patient numbers and by non-standardized post-transplant time points. When repertoire turnover was accounted for, significantly reduced detection of donor-reactive sequences was found in 7 of 8 subjects for CD4 and in 8 of 8 subjects for CD8. Circulating donor-reactive CD4 TCRbeta sequences fell significantly post-transplant in 5 of 8 subjects, irrespective of tolerance or HCV status. Donor-reactive sequences declined more than third party-reactive ones, suggesting partial antigen-specific deletion unrelated to withdrawal success.

With respect to this clone: This receptor's antigen is unknown. No clone much larger than this one lies a single base away; base qualities are absent.

Using immunoSEQ, frozen genomic DNA was subjected to high-throughput TCRbeta CDR3 sequencing, a process that included PCR amplification, mapping, bias correction and internal controls. As for the authors' bioinformatics: Productive rearrangements were kept, and unique TCRbeta sequences were defined by CDR3 nucleotide sequence plus V and J gene. A sequence counted as donor-reactive only if the sequence showed at least 5-fold expansion in CFSE-low cells compared with unstimulated pre-transplant cells and had a frequency of at least 0.01%. Minimum frequency thresholds were set for each subject on the basis of the unstimulated sample with the lowest template count, so that a detection power of at least 90% was ensured. Repertoire turnover was measured by Jensen-Shannon divergence between the top 1000 TCRbeta sequences post- and pre-transplant. Changes in detection of donor-reactive sequences were assessed with two-sided Fisher's exact tests. TCRdb holds this immuneACCESS table with in-frame rearrangements only. Some clones are missing; in checked studies, unresolved V genes explain under half, and the rest has no known cause. Clone size and the V and J calls come from that table; the DNA yielded D and trimming. This sample is represented by roughly 100,000 clones; about 80% of them were singletons. The top ten hold approximately 3% of the sample.

The CDR3 holds 12 amino acids from the cysteine to the phenylalanine. Just CDR3 DNA is preserved here, 36 bases in frame from base 1. The germline V gene encodes CDR1 SEHNR and CDR2 FQNEAQ (reference sequence). Trimming takes 10 bases off V and 4 bases off J; junction bases not matched to a gene: 3. Thawed unstimulated PBMCs were stained for CD3, CD4 and CD8 and FACS-sorted into CD3+CD4+ and CD3+CD8+ populations. Each of the 8 studied subjects was randomized to immunosuppression withdrawal. Genomic DNA was isolated with the Qiagen DNeasy Blood and Tissue Kit. The chain couples TRBV7-9 to TRBJ1-4; the central 7 bases match TRBD1. Sequencing used CD4+ T cells from blood, obtained approximately 43 months after liver transplant. The clonotype comes from a human patient who received a liver transplant. Some T cells present after a transplant may be cells of the graft donor. The CDR3 region reads CATGTVNEKLFF. The DNA sequence is TGTGCCACCGGGACAGTTAATGAAAAACTGTTTTTT.